Listed below are T cell receptor beta chains from one sample, sequenced in a study of blood T cell repertoires in COVID-19. TCRdb keeps only in-frame clones here, not all; method: immunoSEQ multiplex PCR. The sample has 120,000 to 150,000 clones, about 86% seen once. The sample taken for sequencing was peripheral blood. The receptors derive from a woman aged 45-59 years with active or convalescent COVID-19. Each CDR3 is given with its conserved first and last residue. The D gene is left open where the match is weak. The size field is filled for only some rows; it gives once, few, many or a size class.

V: TRBV18; size: NA; D: NA; J: TRBJ1-4; CDR3: CASSPTFGGKLEKLFF; DNA: TGTGCCAGCTCACCAACCTTTGGAGGGAAGTTAGAAAAACTGTTTTTT
V: TRBV18; size: NA; D: TRBD2; J: TRBJ2-1; CDR3: CASSMGLATNEQFF; DNA: TGTGCCAGCTCTATGGGACTAGCAACCAATGAGCAGTTCTTC
V: TRBV27; size: NA; D: NA; J: TRBJ1-3; CDR3: CASSPEQGYGNTIYF; DNA: TGTGCCAGCAGCCCAGAACAGGGATACGGAAACACCATATATTTT
V: TRBV6-2/TRBV6-3; size: NA; D: TRBD2; J: TRBJ2-1; CDR3: CASSFRTSGSPFF; DNA: TGTGCCAGCAGTTTCAGAACTAGCGGGAGTCCGTTCTTC
V: TRBV29-1; size: NA; D: NA; J: TRBJ1-1; CDR3: CSVEGPGEAFF; DNA: TGCAGCGTTGAGGGGCCGGGTGAAGCTTTCTTT
V: TRBV11-3; size: NA; D: TRBD2; J: TRBJ2-1; CDR3: CASSLDEGSGRQNEQFF; DNA: TGTGCCAGCAGCTTAGATGAAGGTAGCGGGAGGCAGAATGAGCAGTTCTTC
V: TRBV27; size: NA; D: NA; J: TRBJ1-1; CDR3: CASSRGDTEAFF; DNA: TGTGCCAGCAGCCGGGGGGACACTGAAGCTTTCTTT
V: TRBV7-9; size: NA; D: NA; J: TRBJ2-3; CDR3: CASSPWRTSTDTQYF; DNA: TGTGCCAGCAGCCCTTGGCGGACTAGCACAGATACGCAGTATTTT
V: TRBV2; size: NA; D: NA; J: TRBJ1-1; CDR3: CASGGQITEAFF; DNA: TGTGCCAGCGGCGGACAGATCACTGAAGCTTTCTTT
V: TRBV7-2; size: once; D: TRBD2; J: TRBJ2-3; CDR3: CASSRGGLGDTQYF; DNA: TGTGCCAGCAGCCGGGGGGGCCTAGGAGATACGCAGTATTTT
V: TRBV4-2; size: NA; D: NA; J: TRBJ1-5; CDR3: CASSQPTEVNQPQHF; DNA: TGTGCCAGCAGCCAACCGACGGAGGTCAATCAGCCCCAGCATTTT
V: TRBV27; size: once; D: NA; J: TRBJ2-2; CDR3: CASSFLRAANTGELFF; DNA: TGTGCCAGCAGTTTTCTCAGGGCGGCGAACACCGGGGAGCTGTTTTTT
V: TRBV7-3; size: NA; D: TRBD2; J: TRBJ2-2; CDR3: CASSSPKTSANTGELFF; DNA: TGTGCCAGCAGCTCCCCCAAGACTAGCGCGAACACCGGGGAGCTGTTTTTT
V: TRBV7-9; size: NA; D: TRBD2; J: TRBJ2-7; CDR3: CASSMTSGNYEQYF; DNA: TGTGCCAGCAGCATGACTAGCGGAAACTACGAGCAGTACTTC
V: TRBV20-1; size: NA; D: TRBD2; J: TRBJ2-5; CDR3: CSASSGQETQYF; DNA: TGCAGTGCTAGTAGCGGGCAAGAGACCCAGTACTTC
V: TRBV7-9; size: NA; D: TRBD1; J: TRBJ2-6; CDR3: CASSQDRAGANVLTF; DNA: TGTGCCAGCAGCCAAGACAGGGCTGGGGCCAACGTCCTGACTTTC
V: TRBV5-5; size: NA; D: TRBD1; J: TRBJ2-3; CDR3: CASSLQGAVDTQYF; DNA: TGTGCCAGCAGCTTGCAGGGGGCCGTAGATACGCAGTATTTT
V: TRBV9; size: NA; D: TRBD1; J: TRBJ2-5; CDR3: CASSVRGQSQETQYF; DNA: TGTGCCAGCAGCGTACGGGGACAGAGCCAAGAGACCCAGTACTTC
V: TRBV5-1; size: few; D: NA; J: TRBJ2-3; CDR3: CASSFAGAADTQYF; DNA: TGCGCCAGCAGTTTTGCGGGGGCAGCAGATACGCAGTATTTT
V: TRBV19; size: NA; D: TRBD1; J: TRBJ1-2; CDR3: CASTTGTGERGYGYTF; DNA: TGTGCCAGTACAACCGGGACAGGGGAAAGGGGTTATGGCTACACCTTC
V: TRBV11-2; size: NA; D: TRBD1; J: TRBJ2-7; CDR3: CASSLNPGQGAYEQYF; DNA: TGTGCCAGCAGCCTTAATCCGGGACAGGGGGCCTACGAGCAGTACTTC
V: TRBV28; size: NA; D: TRBD1; J: TRBJ2-7; CDR3: CASSLIRHRAGGYF; DNA: TGTGCCAGCAGTTTAATCCGCCATAGGGCAGGGGGGTACTTC
V: TRBV7-2; size: NA; D: NA; J: TRBJ1-2; CDR3: CASSLELSDYGYTF; DNA: TGTGCCAGCAGCTTAGAACTGTCGGACTATGGCTACACCTTC
V: TRBV6-1; size: NA; D: NA; J: TRBJ1-6; CDR3: CASSETQGYSPLHF; DNA: TGTGCCAGCAGTGAAACACAGGGCTATTCACCCCTCCACTTT
V: TRBV15; size: once; D: TRBD1; J: TRBJ1-2; CDR3: CATSEDREYGYTF; DNA: TGTGCCACCAGTGAGGACAGGGAATATGGCTACACCTTC
V: TRBV3-1/TRBV3-2; size: NA; D: NA; J: TRBJ1-4; CDR3: CASSQDWSAREKLFF; DNA: TGTGCCAGCAGCCAAGATTGGAGTGCGCGGGAAAAACTGTTTTTT
V: TRBV18; size: NA; D: NA; J: TRBJ2-7; CDR3: CASSPSSGASYEQYF; DNA: TGTGCCAGCTCACCGAGCTCAGGGGCGTCCTACGAGCAGTACTTC
V: TRBV28; size: NA; D: TRBD1; J: TRBJ2-4; CDR3: CASRSGTGKNIQYF; DNA: TGTGCCAGCAGATCCGGGACAGGCAAAAACATTCAGTACTTC
V: TRBV16; size: NA; D: TRBD1; J: TRBJ1-2; CDR3: CASTRDSYGYTF; DNA: TGTGCCAGCACCCGGGACAGCTATGGCTACACCTTC
V: TRBV7-2; size: NA; D: NA; J: TRBJ1-1; CDR3: CASSPDPGDTEAFF; DNA: TGTGCCAGCAGCCCAGACCCGGGGGACACTGAAGCTTTCTTT
V: TRBV19; size: NA; D: TRBD1; J: TRBJ2-6; CDR3: CASRMDRDRYGANVLTF; DNA: TGTGCCAGTAGGATGGACAGGGACCGATATGGGGCCAACGTCCTGACTTTC
V: TRBV11-2; size: NA; D: TRBD1; J: TRBJ2-5; CDR3: CASSKGQGPLGETQYF; DNA: TGTGCCAGCAGCAAGGGACAGGGTCCATTGGGAGAGACCCAGTACTTC
V: TRBV20-1; size: NA; D: NA; J: TRBJ1-4; CDR3: CSASTGEKLFF; DNA: TGCAGTGCTAGTACAGGGGAAAAACTGTTTTTT
V: TRBV12-3/TRBV12-4; size: NA; D: NA; J: TRBJ1-5; CDR3: CASNRQWNQPQHF; DNA: TGTGCCAGCAACAGACAGTGGAATCAGCCCCAGCATTTT
V: TRBV6-2/TRBV6-3; size: NA; D: TRBD2; J: TRBJ2-7; CDR3: CASSYDGRVDEQYF; DNA: TGTGCCAGCAGTTACGATGGGAGGGTCGACGAGCAGTACTTC
V: TRBV24-1; size: NA; D: NA; J: TRBJ2-1; CDR3: CASSGTGLSNEQFF; DNA: TGTGCCTCCTCCGGGACTGGCTTGAGCAATGAGCAGTTCTTC
V: TRBV7-2; size: NA; D: NA; J: TRBJ1-2; CDR3: CASSFQLTGGGYTF; DNA: TGTGCCAGCAGCTTCCAGTTGACCGGCGGTGGCTACACCTTC
V: TRBV6-2/TRBV6-3; size: NA; D: TRBD1; J: TRBJ2-6; CDR3: CASSDGQASLLGANVLTF; DNA: TGTGCCAGCAGTGATGGACAGGCATCTCTATTGGGGGCCAACGTCCTGACTTTC
V: TRBV14; size: NA; D: TRBD2; J: TRBJ2-3; CDR3: CASSQQLASTDTQYF; DNA: TGTGCCAGCAGCCAACAACTAGCGAGCACAGATACGCAGTATTTT
V: TRBV7-2; size: NA; D: TRBD2; J: TRBJ2-3; CDR3: CASSLALAGGQTQYF; DNA: TGTGCCAGCAGCTTAGCCCTAGCGGGGGGGCAAACGCAGTATTTT
V: TRBV7-6; size: NA; D: NA; J: TRBJ1-5; CDR3: CASSLGQDSNQPQHF; DNA: TGTGCCAGCAGCTTAGGACAGGATAGCAATCAGCCCCAGCATTTT
V: TRBV6-5; size: NA; D: TRBD1; J: TRBJ1-2; CDR3: CASRTGTDRSDSF; DNA: TGTGCCAGCAGGACCGGGACAGACAGATCTGACTCCTTC
V: TRBV18; size: NA; D: TRBD2; J: TRBJ2-1; CDR3: CASSPRTSVNEQFF; DNA: TGTGCCAGCTCACCGAGGACTAGCGTCAATGAGCAGTTCTTC
V: TRBV5-1; size: once; D: TRBD1; J: TRBJ2-3; CDR3: CASSLVYQGTGTDTQYF; DNA: TGCGCCAGCAGCTTGGTGTACCAAGGGACAGGCACAGATACGCAGTATTTT
V: TRBV5-1; size: few; D: NA; J: TRBJ1-6; CDR3: CASSLASQGAAYNSPLHF; DNA: TGCGCCAGCAGCTTGGCCTCTCAAGGGGCTGCCTATAATTCACCCCTCCACTTT
V: TRBV7-9; size: NA; D: TRBD1; J: TRBJ1-1; CDR3: CASSSGQGATNTEAFF; DNA: TGTGCCAGCAGCTCTGGACAGGGGGCAACGAACACTGAAGCTTTCTTT
V: TRBV6-5; size: NA; D: TRBD1; J: TRBJ1-1; CDR3: CASSYSGQGAEHEAFF; DNA: TGTGCCAGCAGTTACTCGGGACAGGGGGCTGAACACGAAGCTTTCTTT
V: TRBV5-1; size: NA; D: NA; J: TRBJ2-7; CDR3: CASSYETVVDEQYF; DNA: TGCGCCAGCAGTTACGAAACCGTGGTAGACGAGCAGTACTTC
V: TRBV7-9; size: NA; D: TRBD1; J: TRBJ2-5; CDR3: CASSSDRPGRGETQYF; DNA: TGTGCCAGCAGCTCGGACAGGCCTGGTCGGGGAGAGACCCAGTACTTC